This entry concerns a single T cell receptor beta chain. This clone was seen more than once but under ten times. Its antigen is still unknown. No much larger clonotype is one base removed from it; base qualities were not supplied. The cohort consisted of 650 to 850 healthy bone marrow donors. At the time of sampling, every cohort member was nominally healthy, though immune exposures that went unrecorded were likely present. The donor tested CMV seropositive, placing the donor among the approximately 290 seropositive members of the cohort. A peripheral blood sample was provided by each donor, and peripheral blood mononuclear cells were used for TCR beta sequencing. Genomic DNA was extracted from the blood cell samples with the Qiagen DNeasy Blood Extraction Kit. These data originate in a study of cytomegalovirus exposure and HLA in healthy donors (dated 2017 in TCRdb). General notes on the study: According to an earlier analysis of several hundred of the donors, some 180 million T cells yielded 90 million to 140 million unique TCR beta sequences and about 280 Gb of sequence data. Around 330 gigabases of sequencing data and 91 million or so unique TCR sequences made up an early release that covered about 640 HLA-typed donors. Among the roughly 410 genotyped donors, around 79% belonged to the genetic ancestry cluster associated with self-reported Caucasian donors. The study aimed to test whether cataloging public T cell receptors could reveal signatures of past pathogen exposure. The study used immunosequencing to profile the T cell repertoires of approximately 630 subjects and linked those repertoires to cytomegalovirus serostatus. A separate validation cohort of roughly 130 different subjects was used in addition to the 666-subject first cohort. High-throughput TCR immunosequencing, statistical association of individual TCRs with disease status, and machine learning were combined to predict cytomegalovirus infection status. To study patterns of TCR occurrence, a later analysis re-analyzed previously published TCR beta repertoires from several hundred donors and added high-resolution HLA genotyping. Rather than using new phenotypic data, the later analysis identified candidate immune exposures from TCR beta sequences and from how often those sequences occurred across donors. To decide whether each TCR beta V gene segment behaved as functional or pseudogenic, an earlier analysis of some 600 of the donors relied on high-throughput TCR beta sequencing. Alongside the repertoire data, information on donor age, sex, ethnicity and CMV serostatus was compiled. A later genetic analysis used genome-wide SNP genotypes for about 60% of the roughly 670 donors, treating that subset as a discovery cohort. Every discovery cohort repertoire had been produced on one sequencing platform. Class I and class II HLA loci were covered by the typing at four-digit resolution. Typing coverage differed by locus: A, B, C, DRB1 and DQB1 were typed in roughly 620-630 donors, DQA1 in about 550, DPA1 in 600 to 610, and DPB1 in 472. Four or five DR-DQ haplotypes were handled as single units for association and clustering because linkage in the cohort was strong. On average, about 240,000 unique TCR beta nucleotide sequences were sequenced per donor among 398 genotyped donors of the cohort, with around 19% of those sequences being non-productive. The paper as a whole reports these results and caveats: A later analysis found that HLA-associated TCR beta chains were more clonally expanded and had lower generation probabilities than equally common non-associated chains. In a later analysis, about 16,000 TCR beta sequences were associated with specific HLA alleles at a false discovery rate of 0.05. In a later analysis, most CMV-associated TCR beta chains were found to appear HLA-restricted, with HLA associations seemingly driven largely by CMV exposure. Compared with the roughly 710-donor mean, donors in an Asian-associated ancestry cluster had fewer N-insertions in productive TCRs, according to a later genetic analysis. Correlated functional status among segregating V segments might reflect linkage disequilibrium, but an unknown experimental factor could not be ruled out. In a later analysis, TCR association rates were found to vary across HLA loci, with the most associated TCRs seen for DRB1 alleles and the fewest for HLA-C alleles. In vitro tests confirmed that a few of the cytomegalovirus-associated TCR beta chains recognize cytomegalovirus antigens. Roughly uniform sequencing depth across donors was assumed in presence/absence analyses, although this assumption may not hold. It was suggested by the authors that the approach could potentially be generalized to other disease states and immunological phenotypes. A cluster of highly shared sequence variants was judged likely to represent a technical artifact of the sequencing pipeline. The only immune exposure information available for the cohort was CMV serostatus. In this cohort, only TCR beta chains were sequenced, and detectable features were limited by the absence of alpha or paired-chain data. In a later genetic analysis, a missense DCLRE1C variant was associated with V-gene and J-gene trimming of TCR beta chains, and the association was replicated in an independent cohort. In an earlier analysis of several hundred of the donors, most TCR beta V segments were observed in productive rearrangements about 87% or about 30% of the time, broadly matching IMGT annotations. The classifier was reported to diagnose cytomegalovirus status with high specificity and sensitivity in both the original cohort and the validation cohort. Across donors, most TCR sequences were observed very rarely, whereas some public TCRs were present in many individuals. A further reported finding was that TCR beta sequences accurately predicted the HLA-A and HLA-B alleles for most subjects in the first cohort. In the study, some 160 TCR beta chains were listed as associated with cytomegalovirus. When HLA alleles, especially DR and DQ, strongly co-occurred, TCR associations were difficult to assign to individual alleles. Several of the top co-occurrence clusters appeared to be linked to parvovirus B19, influenza, CMV and Epstein-Barr virus, according to a later analysis. Because the 87-base-pair reads could not distinguish some IMGT-functional V segments, including TRBV6-2 and TRBV6-3, those segments were excluded. The earlier analysis of approximately 560 of the donors excluded about 16 rarely observed V segments, including chromosome 9 orphons, because counts were too low. Because HLA typing was missing for some donors at each locus, association tests included only the typed subset.

From the cysteine through the phenylalanine, the CDR3 covers 13 amino acids. CDR3 DNA is the only sequence kept; it has 39 bases, read in frame from the first base. Trimming takes 6 bases from V and 6 bases from J, and the germline ends sit 12 bases apart. Per the germline V gene, SGHAT is the CDR1 and FQNNGV is the CDR2. Library creation used the immunoSEQ multiplex PCR assay. For the multiplex PCR, a mixture combining 60 forward primers for TCR Vbeta segments and 13 reverse primers for TCR Jbeta segments was used. The CDR3 region of rearranged TCR beta genes was amplified from genomic DNA with a multiplex PCR assay. Amplified TCR beta libraries were sequenced as 87-base-pair reads on the Illumina HiSeq System. From the authors' description of their analysis: A later analysis tallied around 87 million unique TCR beta chains across the 666 repertoires, and about 10 million of those chains were shared by two or more donors. Raw reads were error-corrected and collapsed into unique sequences with a nearest-neighbor algorithm that merged closely related sequences to remove PCR and sequencing errors. To assign V, D and J gene segments, CDR3 sequences were aligned to IMGT reference sequences. For a sequence to be retained, at least a six-nucleotide match to both a V gene segment and a J gene segment was required. A rearrangement counted as productive if the CDR3 had no stop codons and remained in frame with V and J, and every other rearrangement counted as non-productive. Following IMGT convention, CDR3 was defined as the stretch from the second conserved V-encoded cysteine to the conserved J-encoded phenylalanine. In an earlier analysis of roughly 580 of the donors, sequences lacking an unambiguous match to a single V gene segment were excluded. An earlier analysis of a few hundred of the donors classified V segments as functional when productive rearrangements were above 56.7% and as segregating when the standard deviation between donors was above 5%. To diagnose cytomegalovirus status from the catalog of TCR beta chain sequences, a statistical classification framework was built. In a later analysis, TCR nucleotide sequences were compared against IMGT/GENE-DB human TR gene sequences so that V and J genes could be assigned. A later analysis assigned CDR3 sequences and most-parsimonious VDJ recombination scenarios with the TCRdist pipeline. In a later analysis, every TCR beta chain was defined by the combination of its CDR3 amino acid sequence and its V-gene family, and reads without a unique V-gene family were dropped. A later analysis removed 500 to 650 highly shared, low-generation-probability nucleotide sequences to deal with suspected cross-contamination and a sequencing artifact. A later analysis calculated a clonal expansion index for each public chain from normalized within-repertoire ranks of inferred template counts. In a later analysis, generation probabilities were computed using a VDJ recombination model fitted to out-of-frame rearrangements, and the results were checked against IGoR. In a later analysis, hypergeometric tests were used to score TCR-TCR, TCR-HLA and TCR-CMV co-occurrence, with a repertoire-size bias correction applied to TCR pairs. False discovery rates were estimated in a later analysis by permuting HLA or CMV assignments 20 times. A later analysis grouped co-occurring TCRs with DBSCAN, adding TCRdist sequence similarity when clustering within HLA-allele-positive subsets. Repertoires with fewer than 30,000 or more than 120,000 public chains, plus five repertoires with anomalous nucleotide sharing, were excluded from co-occurrence clustering. Sourced from immuneACCESS, this table was stored by TCRdb with only in-frame sequences that have V and J called. A share of the clones is absent; for the studies checked, an unresolved V gene accounts for under half, and the remainder has no known explanation. V and J calls and clone size follow that table, whereas D and trimming were derived from the DNA. The sample profile shows roughly 200,000 clones; 9.5% of them were found once. Clones ranked in the top ten supply approximately 1.3% of the sample.

The sequenced sample consisted of PBMCs. The receptor chain draws on TRBV11-2 and TRBJ2-1; D gene: possibly TRBD1, on 6 matching bases. This receptor was taken from a woman aged 25 to 39 in good health and CMV-seropositive. For the CDR3, the sequence is CASSSDRFNEQFF. The DNA sequence follows: TGTGCCAGCAGTTCTGACAGGTTCAATGAGCAGTTCTTC. Outside the CDR3, residues come from the reference TRBV11-2 and TRBJ2-1 proteins, so the full variable domain is: EAGVAQSPRYKIIEKRQSVAFWCNPISGHATLYWYQQILGQGPKLLIQFQNNGVVDDSQLPKDRFSAERLKGVDSTLKIQPAKLEDSAVYLCASSSDRFNEQFFGPGTRLTVL.